Here is one T cell receptor (beta chain) with its context. The data derive from a study of blood T cell repertoires in COVID-19. Profiling relied on immunoSEQ multiplex PCR, and the TCRdb table lists in-frame clones only, not all of them. This sample has roughly 110,000 clones, with 76% found just once. The sequenced material came from peripheral blood. The clonotype originates from an elderly man with COVID-19, enrolled during active disease.

CDR3 sequence: CAAAPGQGGNEQFF. CDR3 nucleotides: TGTGCCGCAGCACCCGGACAGGGGGGAAATGAGCAGTTCTTC. This chain connects TRBV10-3 to TRBJ2-1; 10 bases are a match to TRBD1. Germline V gene data show CDR1 as ENHRY and CDR2 as SYGVKD. This CDR3 contains 14 residues. V lost 11 bases, J lost 7 bases, and 11 bases stayed unmatched.